These 24 T cell receptor beta chains came from one sample sequenced in a study of blood T cell repertoires in COVID-19 (TCRdb year 2020). Receptor amplification or capture employed the immunoSEQ multiplex PCR assay. TCRdb re-hosts the immuneACCESS table, in-frame sequences only. Its copies lack some clones; in the studies checked, an unresolved V gene accounts for under half of them, and the cause for the rest is not known. A total of 25,000 to 30,000 clones appear in this sample, 90% to 95% of them only once. The leading ten clones occupy 3.5% to 5% of the sample. Sequencing was done on a sample of peripheral blood. All receptors come from a human donor with active COVID-19. The donor label of this sample is uncertain.

As regards this clone: This sample includes further DNA sequences coding for the same CDR3. J is TRBJ2-5 and V is TRBV5-1; 9 bases are a match to TRBD1. In germline, CDR1 is SGHRS, CDR2 YFSETQ. The V and J ends lost 4 bases and 3 bases, in that order; junction bases with no gene match: 4. This CDR3 is built from 14 residues. DNA of the CDR3: TGCGCCAGCAGCCCACGGACAGGGGAAGAGACCCAGTACTTC. As protein: CASSPRTGEETQYF.

V usage is TRBV9 and J usage is TRBJ2-3, with D perhaps matching TRBD1 (5 bases). Trimming removed 0 bases at V and 2 bases at J, with 10 bases between. In germline, CDR1 is SGDLS, CDR2 YYNGEE. This CDR3 has 15 amino acids. The CDR3 protein is CASSVAPRATDTQYF. In DNA form, the CDR3 reads TGTGCCAGCAGCGTAGCCCCCAGGGCCACAGATACGCAGTATTTT.

The genes are TRBV6-5 and TRBJ2-7, with TRBD1 as a possible D gene (6 bases). Germline V lookup: CDR1 MNHEY, CDR2 SVGAGI. V lost 7 bases to trimming and J lost 1 base, with 11 bases between them. The CDR3 consists of 13 residues. In DNA, the CDR3 is TGTGCCAGCATTTTACAGGGTTCCTACGAGCAGTACTTC. This encodes CASILQGSYEQYF.

The rearrangement links TRBV4-1 to TRBJ2-5; 8 bases are a match to TRBD1. With V trimmed by 4 bases and J by 5 bases, 12 bases remained unmatched. CDR3 length: 16 amino acids. Germline V gene data show CDR1 as MGHRA and CDR2 as YSYEKL. The CDR3: CASSLSDRAAWETQYF. CDR3 coding DNA: TGCGCCAGCAGCCTATCGGACAGGGCAGCGTGGGAGACCCAGTACTTC.

The V and J genes are TRBV4-1 and TRBJ2-6; TRBD2 matches at 9 bases. V gave up 1 base and J gave up 3 bases; unmatched junction bases: 7. This CDR3 spans 18 amino acids. The V gene's germline CDR1 is MGHRA and CDR2 YSYEKL. The CDR3 DNA is TGCGCCAGCAGCCAAGTGGTCCTAGCGGGGTATGGGGCCAACGTCCTGACTTTC. Translated, it gives CASSQVVLAGYGANVLTF.

The rearrangement joins TRBV5-1 to TRBJ2-2; 8 bases fit TRBD2. Germline loops: CDR1 SGHRS, CDR2 YFSETQ. The CDR3 loop spans 15 amino acids. With 0 bases clipped from V and 6 bases from J, the junction kept 4 bases outside the gene matches. The CDR3 DNA reads as TGCGCCAGCAGCTTGGTGGCGGGGGGTTCCGGGGAGCTGTTTTTT. Protein sequence: CASSLVAGGSGELFF.

The chain uses TRBV5-1 and TRBJ1-5; D may be TRBD1 (5 bases). Germline loops: CDR1 SGHRS, CDR2 YFSETQ. There are 15 residues in the CDR3. V lost 0 bases and J 0 bases, leaving 7 bases between the germline ends. The CDR3 nucleotides read TGCGCCAGCAGCTTGGAAGGGGTTAGCAATCAGCCCCAGCATTTT. Amino acid sequence: CASSLEGVSNQPQHF.

This clone was seen only a few times. V gene TRBV30 combines with J gene TRBJ1-1; D remains ambiguous. The CDR3 totals 12 residues. Germline V gene sequence: CDR1 GTSNPN, CDR2 SVGIG (reference sequence). With 1 base removed from V and 1 base from J, the gap between germline ends came to 4 bases. CDR3 sequence: CAWSDGNTEAFF. The CDR3 coding sequence is TGTGCCTGGAGTGACGGGAACACTGAAGCTTTCTTT.

Only one count was recorded for this clone. V and J are TRBV7-2 and TRBJ1-2; D perhaps matches TRBD1 (5 bases). The CDR3 runs to 15 residues. V lost 2 bases to trimming and J lost 7 bases, with 17 bases between them. Germline loops: CDR1 SGHTA, CDR2 FQGNSA. CDR3 residues: CASSLSWGDSGGYTF. CDR3 nucleotides: TGTGCCAGCAGCTTATCGTGGGGGGATTCGGGTGGCTACACCTTC.

The J gene is TRBJ1-2, the V gene TRBV7-8; tentatively, D is TRBD1 (6 bases). V gave up 1 base and J gave up 7 bases, with 10 bases separating them. There are 13 residues in the CDR3. Germline loops: CDR1 SGHVS, CDR2 FQNEAQ. The CDR3 loop is CASSLDRARGYTF. In nucleotides, the CDR3 is TGTGCCAGCAGCTTAGACAGGGCCCGTGGCTACACCTTC.

The CDR3 spells CATSEGGTGKEKLFF. CDR3 in DNA: TGTGCCACCAGTGAAGGGGGGACAGGGAAGGAAAAACTGTTTTTT. This sequence joins TRBV15 and TRBJ1-4, with TRBD1 matching 9 bases. Germline CDR1 and CDR2: LNHNV and YYDKDF (reference sequence). The CDR3 totals 15 residues. V shed 6 bases, J shed 8 bases, and the junction held 10 bases outside the gene matches.

The chain combines TRBV21-1 with TRBJ2-7; TRBD2 was called by the table and not checked on the DNA. TRBV21-1 is reported as a pseudogene. The CDR3 has 15 amino acids. The CDR3 DNA sequence: TGTGCCAGCAGCAAAATCCCGCCTAGCCTCGGCGAGCAGTACTTC. It translates to CASSKIPPSLGEQYF.

The gene calls are TRBV5-1 and TRBJ2-1, with D perhaps matching TRBD2 (5 bases). The V gene lost 1 base and the J gene lost 0 bases, with 11 bases spanning the gap. Germline V lookup: CDR1 SGHRS, CDR2 YFSETQ. The CDR3 runs 16 residues. This CDR3 is CASSLPGRTSYNEQFF. In DNA, the CDR3 is TGCGCCAGCAGCTTGCCGGGAAGAACCTCCTACAATGAGCAGTTCTTC.

This rearrangement joins TRBV10-1 to TRBJ2-5; the match to TRBD2 covers 9 bases. This CDR3 region has 15 residues. CDR1 is WNHNN and CDR2 is SYGVQD in the germline V gene (reference sequence). The ends lost 4 bases at V and 3 bases at J; junction bases unmatched: 6. CDR3 nucleotide sequence: TGCGCCAGCAGTGGTCTAGCGGGGTCAGAAGAGACCCAGTACTTC. Translating gives CASSGLAGSEETQYF.

The gene calls are TRBV5-1 and TRBJ1-6, with 7 bases lining up with TRBD1. CDR3 length equals 16 residues. The ends lost 5 bases at V and 3 bases at J; junction bases unmatched: 8. CDR1 is SGHRS and CDR2 is YFSETQ in the germline V gene. DNA of the CDR3: TGCGCCAGCAGGACAGGGACGAGGGACTATAATTCACCCCTCCACTTT. This sequence encodes CASRTGTRDYNSPLHF.

V and J are TRBV5-1 and TRBJ1-3; a weak D match, TRBD1 (5 bases). CDR3 length: 15 amino acids. Germline V CDR1 and CDR2: SGHRS, YFSETQ. V dropped 4 bases and J dropped 0 bases, with 11 bases sitting between them. DNA of the CDR3: TGCGCCAGCAGCCCCCCTGACAGCTCTGGAAACACCATATATTTT. Translation: CASSPPDSSGNTIYF.

V usage is TRBV4-2 and J usage is TRBJ2-2; tentatively, D is TRBD2 (6 bases). Trimming removed 4 bases from V and 6 bases from J, with 21 bases in between. The CDR3 has 17 residues. Germline V gene data show CDR1 as LGHNA and CDR2 as YNFKEQ. This CDR3 reads CASSRQTSPPLPGELFF. The DNA of the CDR3 is TGTGCCAGCAGCCGCCAGACTAGTCCGCCTCTTCCCGGGGAGCTGTTTTTT.

The CDR3 here is CASSDPEGSRYGYTF. CDR3 nucleotide sequence: TGTGCCAGCAGTGACCCGGAGGGCTCTCGCTATGGCTACACCTTC. The chain employs TRBV6-2 or TRBV6-3 and TRBJ1-2, with D uncertain. V lost 5 bases and J 4 bases, leaving 17 bases between the germline ends. CDR3 length equals 15 residues. Germline values: CDR1 MNHEY, CDR2 SVGEGT.

The CDR3 spells CASSFPREKLFF. The CDR3 coding sequence is TGTGCCAGCAGTTTCCCGAGGGAAAAACTGTTTTTT. The V call is TRBV12-3 or TRBV12-4, the J call TRBJ1-4; D is undetermined. Trimming pared 3 bases from V and 8 bases from J, leaving 7 bases between. This CDR3 is 12 amino acids long.

The rearrangement uses TRBV6-6 and TRBJ2-3; 10 positions match TRBD1. The CDR3 sequence is 15 residues long. The ends lost 0 bases at V and 4 bases at J; junction bases unmatched: 1. CDR1 is MNHNY, CDR2 SVGAGI, per germline (reference sequence). In DNA, the CDR3 is TGTGCCAGCAGTTACTCGGGACAGGGGCCAGATACGCAGTATTTT. This translates into CASSYSGQGPDTQYF.

The chain links TRBV27 to TRBJ2-7, with a weak D call TRBD2 (5 bases). This CDR3 contains 15 residues. The V end was cut by 5 bases, the J end by 0 bases, with 14 bases between. Per germline, CDR1 MNHEY and CDR2 SMNVEV (reference sequence). DNA for the CDR3: TGTGCCAGCAGTACCCTGGGGAGCGTCTCCTACGAGCAGTACTTC. Translated: CASSTLGSVSYEQYF.

This clone was detected once. This rearrangement joins TRBV7-9 to TRBJ2-1, with D unresolved. Germline CDR1 reads SEHNR; CDR2 reads FQNEAQ (reference sequence). This CDR3 contains 16 residues. The germline V and J ends were trimmed by 1 base and 0 bases, with 10 bases remaining between them. CDR3 bases: TGTGCCAGCAGCTTAGGCTATCCGAGCTCCTACAATGAGCAGTTCTTC. This gives the protein CASSLGYPSSYNEQFF.

The J gene is TRBJ2-3, the V gene TRBV11-2, with D unclear. The germline gives CDR1 SGHAT, CDR2 FQNNGV. This CDR3 region has 14 residues. Trimming took off 5 bases at V and 4 bases at J, with 13 bases between the two ends. The CDR3 region is CASSPWRRADTQYF. The CDR3, as DNA: TGTGCCAGCAGCCCCTGGCGTCGGGCAGATACGCAGTATTTT.

Only a few counts were recorded for this clone. This rearrangement joins TRBV11-2 to TRBJ1-3; D unclear. V lost 4 bases to trimming and J lost 2 bases, with 9 bases between them. CDR3 length: 14 amino acids. Germline assignment: CDR1 SGHAT and CDR2 FQNNGV. The CDR3 sequence: CASSSSGAGNTIYF. DNA of the CDR3: TGTGCCAGCAGCTCCTCCGGTGCTGGAAACACCATATATTTT.